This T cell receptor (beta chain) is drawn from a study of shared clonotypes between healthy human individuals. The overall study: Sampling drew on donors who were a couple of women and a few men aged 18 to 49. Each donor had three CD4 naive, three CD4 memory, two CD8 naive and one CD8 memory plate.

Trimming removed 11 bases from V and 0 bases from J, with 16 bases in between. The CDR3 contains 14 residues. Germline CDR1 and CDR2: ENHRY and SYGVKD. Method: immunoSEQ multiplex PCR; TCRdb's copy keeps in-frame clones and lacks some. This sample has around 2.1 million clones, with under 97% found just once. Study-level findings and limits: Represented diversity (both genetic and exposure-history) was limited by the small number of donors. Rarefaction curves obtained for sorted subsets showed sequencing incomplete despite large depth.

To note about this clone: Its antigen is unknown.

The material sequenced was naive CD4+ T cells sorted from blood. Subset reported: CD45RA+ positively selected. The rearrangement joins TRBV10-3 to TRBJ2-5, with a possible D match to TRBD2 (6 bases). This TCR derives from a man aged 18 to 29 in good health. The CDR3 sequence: CASGAAGNQETQYF. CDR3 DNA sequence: TGTGCCTCAGGAGCGGCGGGAAACCAAGAGACCCAGTACTTC.